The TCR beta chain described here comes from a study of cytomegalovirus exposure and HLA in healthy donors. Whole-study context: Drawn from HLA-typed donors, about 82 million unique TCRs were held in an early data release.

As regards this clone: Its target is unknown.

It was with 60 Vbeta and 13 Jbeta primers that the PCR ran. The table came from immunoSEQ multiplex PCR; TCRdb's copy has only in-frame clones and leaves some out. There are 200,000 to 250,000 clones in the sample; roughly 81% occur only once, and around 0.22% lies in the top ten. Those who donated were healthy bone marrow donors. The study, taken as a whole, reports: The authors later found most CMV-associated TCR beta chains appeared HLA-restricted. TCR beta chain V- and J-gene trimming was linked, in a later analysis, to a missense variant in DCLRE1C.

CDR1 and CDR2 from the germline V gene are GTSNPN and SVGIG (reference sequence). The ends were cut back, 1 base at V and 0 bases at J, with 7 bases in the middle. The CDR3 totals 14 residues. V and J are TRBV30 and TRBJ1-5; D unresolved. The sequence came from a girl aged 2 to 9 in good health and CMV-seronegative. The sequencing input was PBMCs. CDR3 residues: CAWSAGYSNQPQHF. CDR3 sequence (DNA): TGTGCCTGGAGTGCGGGGTATAGCAATCAGCCCCAGCATTTT.